Below, one T cell receptor (beta chain) is given with its context. The antigen remains undetermined. This sample was taken from a study of T-cell memory formation after mild COVID-19. Findings and limits, study-wide: Mainly CM and EM harbored the contracting CD4+ clones; mainly EMRA harbored the CD8+ ones.

TCRdb independently ran MiXCR on the 5' RACE reads; one entry per CDR3 protein. Found here are hundreds of thousands of distinct CDR3 sequences, around 20% of them singletons; the top ten hold around 13%. V was clipped by 2 bases and J by 7 bases, with 18 bases between them. The CDR3 consists of 15 residues. Germline-derived CDR1 and CDR2 are SGHTA and FQGNSA. The gene calls are TRBV7-2 and TRBJ2-7; D possibly corresponds to TRBD1 (6 bases). Material for sequencing was PBMCs or a T cell subset sorted from them (not recorded which). The sequence came from an adult woman who had mild COVID-19 (a few samples of this study predate the infection). Cell type and time point are not known. The CDR3 DNA reads as TGTGCCAGCAGCTTAAGGGATTCTGGGGGCCGGGAGCAGTACTTC. Its translation is CASSLRDSGGREQYF.